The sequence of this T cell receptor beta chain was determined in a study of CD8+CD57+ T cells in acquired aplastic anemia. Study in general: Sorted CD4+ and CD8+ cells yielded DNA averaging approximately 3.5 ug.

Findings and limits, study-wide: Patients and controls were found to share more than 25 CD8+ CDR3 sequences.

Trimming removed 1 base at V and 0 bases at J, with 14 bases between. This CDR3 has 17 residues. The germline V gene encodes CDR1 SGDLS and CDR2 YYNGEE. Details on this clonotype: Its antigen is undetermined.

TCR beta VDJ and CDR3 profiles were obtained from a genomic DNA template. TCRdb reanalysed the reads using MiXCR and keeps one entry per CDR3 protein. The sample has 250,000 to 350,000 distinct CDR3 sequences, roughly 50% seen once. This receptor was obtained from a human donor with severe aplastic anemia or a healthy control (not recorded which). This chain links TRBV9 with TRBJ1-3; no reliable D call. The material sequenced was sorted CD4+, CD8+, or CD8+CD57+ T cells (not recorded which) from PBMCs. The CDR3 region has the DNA TGTGCCAGCAGCGTAACAGCACAGCCCTACTCTGGAAACACCATATATTTT. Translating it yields CASSVTAQPYSGNTIYF.